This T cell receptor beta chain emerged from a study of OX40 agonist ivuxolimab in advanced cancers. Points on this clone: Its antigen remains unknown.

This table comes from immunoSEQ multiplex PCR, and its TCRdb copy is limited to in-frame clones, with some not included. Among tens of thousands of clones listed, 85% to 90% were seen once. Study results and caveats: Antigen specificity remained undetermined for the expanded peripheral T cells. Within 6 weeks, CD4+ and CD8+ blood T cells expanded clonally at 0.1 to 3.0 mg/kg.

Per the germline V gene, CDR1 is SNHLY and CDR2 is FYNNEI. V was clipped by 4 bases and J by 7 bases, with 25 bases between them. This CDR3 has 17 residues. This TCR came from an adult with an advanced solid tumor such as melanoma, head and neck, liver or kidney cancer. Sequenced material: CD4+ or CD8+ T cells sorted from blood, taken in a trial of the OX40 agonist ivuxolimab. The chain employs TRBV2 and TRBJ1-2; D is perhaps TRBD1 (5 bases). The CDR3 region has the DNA TGTGCCAGCAGTGTAATGATGACAGCGGCGGGGGTTGCTGGCTACACCTTC. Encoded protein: CASSVMMTAAGVAGYTF.